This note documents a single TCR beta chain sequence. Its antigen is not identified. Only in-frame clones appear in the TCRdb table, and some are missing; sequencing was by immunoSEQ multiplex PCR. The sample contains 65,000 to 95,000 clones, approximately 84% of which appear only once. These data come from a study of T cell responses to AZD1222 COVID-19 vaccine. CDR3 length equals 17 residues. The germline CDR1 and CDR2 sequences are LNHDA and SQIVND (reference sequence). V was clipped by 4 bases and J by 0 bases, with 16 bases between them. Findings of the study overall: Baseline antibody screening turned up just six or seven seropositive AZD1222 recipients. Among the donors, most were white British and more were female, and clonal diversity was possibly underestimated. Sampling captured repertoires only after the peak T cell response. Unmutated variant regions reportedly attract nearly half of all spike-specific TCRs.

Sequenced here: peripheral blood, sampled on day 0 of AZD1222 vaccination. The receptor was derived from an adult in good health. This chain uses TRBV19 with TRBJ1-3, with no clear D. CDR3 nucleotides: TGTGCCAGTAGTACCGTTTACGCACTCGCCTCTGGAAACACCATATATTTT. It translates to CASSTVYALASGNTIYF. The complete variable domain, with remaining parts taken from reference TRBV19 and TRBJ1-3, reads DGGITQSPKYLFRKEGQNVTLSCEQNLNHDAMYWYRQDPGQGLRLIYYSQIVNDFQKGDIAEGYSVSREKKESFPLTVTSAQKNPTAFYLCASSTVYALASGNTIYFGEGSWLTVV.